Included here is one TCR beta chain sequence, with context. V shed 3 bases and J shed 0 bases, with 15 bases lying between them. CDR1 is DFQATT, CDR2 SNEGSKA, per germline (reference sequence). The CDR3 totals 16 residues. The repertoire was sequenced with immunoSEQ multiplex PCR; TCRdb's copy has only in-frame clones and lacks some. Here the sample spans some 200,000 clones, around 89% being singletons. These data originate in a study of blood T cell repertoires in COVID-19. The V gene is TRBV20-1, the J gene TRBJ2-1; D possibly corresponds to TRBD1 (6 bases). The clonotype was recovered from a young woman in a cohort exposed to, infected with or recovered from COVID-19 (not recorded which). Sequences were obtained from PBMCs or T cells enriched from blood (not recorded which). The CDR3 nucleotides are TGCAGTGCTAGTCAGGATCCACAGGGCTCCTACAATGAGCAGTTCTTC. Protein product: CSASQDPQGSYNEQFF.